This section outlines one T cell receptor (beta chain) sequence together with its context. Its specific antigen is unknown. One base away there is no much larger clone; base qualities are not given. The data derive from a study of cytomegalovirus exposure and HLA in healthy donors (dated by TCRdb to 2017 to 2019). Background for the entire study: An earlier analysis of approximately 640 of the donors reported 250 to 300 Gb of sequence data and some 100 million unique TCR beta sequences from about 179 million T cells. An early release covering 550 to 650 HLA-typed donors comprised 250 to 350 gigabases of sequencing data and 85 million or so unique TCR sequences. Among the approximately 430 genotyped donors, approximately 82% belonged to the genetic ancestry cluster associated with self-reported Caucasian donors. The study was designed to test whether signatures of past pathogen exposure could be identified by cataloging public T cell receptors. The T cell repertoires of 666 subjects were profiled by immunosequencing and related to cytomegalovirus serostatus. A separate validation cohort of roughly 130 different subjects was used in addition to the roughly 700-subject first cohort. High-throughput TCR immunosequencing, statistical association of individual TCRs with disease status, and machine learning were combined to predict cytomegalovirus infection status. A later analysis re-analyzed previously published TCR beta repertoires from about 600 donors and added high-resolution HLA genotyping to study TCR occurrence patterns. The later analysis used no new phenotypic data to find candidate immune exposures, relying instead on TCR beta sequences and their occurrence across donors. An earlier analysis of nearly 600 of the donors applied high-throughput TCR beta sequencing to assess whether each TCR beta V gene segment acted as functional or pseudogenic. Donor age, sex, ethnicity and CMV serostatus were compiled alongside the repertoire data. A later genetic analysis took genome-wide SNP genotypes for about 65% of the roughly 670 donors and used that subset as a discovery cohort. All discovery cohort repertoires had been generated using a single sequencing platform. Class I and class II HLA loci were covered by the typing at four-digit resolution. The number of donors typed differed by locus, with about 629-630 for A, B, C, DRB1 and DQB1, over 500 for DQA1, nearly 610 for DPA1, and around 460 for DPB1. A few DR-DQ haplotypes were treated as single units for association and clustering because of strong linkage in the cohort. Among about 410 genotyped donors of the cohort, an average of around 250,000 unique TCR beta nucleotide sequences was sequenced per donor, of which about 18% were non-productive.

The library was built by means of the immunoSEQ multiplex PCR assay. A mixture of 60 forward primers for TCR Vbeta segments and 13 reverse primers for TCR Jbeta segments was used in the multiplex PCR. The CDR3 region of rearranged TCR beta genes was amplified from genomic DNA with a multiplex PCR assay. On the Illumina HiSeq System, the amplified TCR beta libraries were sequenced as 87-base-pair reads. From the authors' description of their analysis: A later analysis tallied about 77 million unique TCR beta chains across the 666 repertoires, and around 10 million of those chains were shared by two or more donors. A nearest-neighbor algorithm error-corrected the raw reads and collapsed the reads into unique sequences, merging closely related sequences to remove PCR and sequencing errors. To assign V, D and J gene segments, CDR3 sequences were aligned to IMGT reference sequences. For a sequence to be retained, at least a six-nucleotide match to both a V gene segment and a J gene segment was required. A rearrangement counted as productive if the CDR3 had no stop codons and remained in frame with V and J, and every other rearrangement counted as non-productive. CDR3 was defined according to IMGT convention as the region running from the second conserved V-encoded cysteine to the conserved J-encoded phenylalanine. In an earlier analysis of around 600 of the donors, sequences lacking an unambiguous match to a single V gene segment were excluded. In an earlier analysis of approximately 590 of the donors, V segments were called functional above 56.7% productive rearrangements and were called segregating when the between-donor standard deviation exceeded 5%. To diagnose cytomegalovirus status from the catalog of TCR beta chain sequences, a statistical classification framework was built. V and J gene assignment, in a later analysis, came from comparing TCR nucleotide sequences with IMGT/GENE-DB human TR gene sequences. The TCRdist pipeline was used in a later analysis to assign CDR3 sequences and most-parsimonious VDJ recombination scenarios. In a later analysis, each TCR beta chain was defined by its CDR3 amino acid sequence together with its V-gene family, and reads lacking a unique V-gene family were excluded. In a later analysis, around 600 highly shared, low-generation-probability nucleotide sequences were removed to address suspected cross-contamination and a sequencing artifact. For each public chain, a later analysis derived a clonal expansion index from normalized ranks of inferred template counts within each repertoire. Generation probabilities in a later analysis came from a VDJ recombination model fitted to out-of-frame rearrangements, and those results were checked against IGoR. Hypergeometric tests were used in a later analysis to score TCR-TCR, TCR-HLA and TCR-CMV co-occurrence, with a repertoire-size bias correction applied to the TCR pairs. A later analysis estimated false discovery rates by permuting HLA or CMV assignments 20 times. A later analysis grouped co-occurring TCRs with DBSCAN, adding TCRdist sequence similarity when clustering within HLA-allele-positive subsets. For co-occurrence clustering, repertoires with fewer than 30,000 or more than 120,000 public chains were excluded, along with about five repertoires with anomalous nucleotide sharing. What TCRdb holds here is the immuneACCESS table cut down to in-frame rearrangements. Part of the clones is not present; checked against another copy, under half of the missing clones reflect an unresolved V gene, and the others are unexplained. The V and J calls and clone size were taken over from that table, and D and trimming were inferred from the DNA. In this sample the table shows around 150,000 clones, around 80% of which occur a single time. The top ten clones comprise roughly 7.1% of the sample.

Paper-wide results and their limitations: Three of the identified cytomegalovirus-associated TCR beta chains were confirmed in vitro to be specific for cytomegalovirus antigens. Sequencing depth was assumed to be roughly uniform across donors in the presence/absence analyses, though that assumption may not hold. In a later genetic analysis, a missense DCLRE1C variant was associated with V-gene and J-gene trimming of TCR beta chains, and the association was replicated in an independent cohort. It was suggested by the authors that the approach could potentially be generalized to other disease states and immunological phenotypes. In a later analysis, some 18,000 TCR beta sequences were associated with specific HLA alleles at a false discovery rate of 0.05. A later analysis found that most CMV-associated TCR beta chains appeared HLA-restricted, with HLA associations seemingly driven largely by CMV exposure. Across donors, most TCR sequences were observed very rarely, whereas some public TCRs were present in many individuals. When HLA alleles, especially DR and DQ, strongly co-occurred, TCR associations were difficult to assign to individual alleles. Linkage disequilibrium might explain the correlated functional status among segregating V segments, but an unknown experimental factor could not be excluded. The classifier was reported to diagnose cytomegalovirus status with high specificity and sensitivity in both the original cohort and the validation cohort. The sequencing pipeline was judged likely to have produced a cluster of highly shared sequence variants as a technical artifact. Because some donors lacked HLA typing at each locus, the association tests relied only on the typed subset. In a later genetic analysis, fewer N-insertions in productive TCRs were reported among donors in an Asian-associated ancestry cluster than the roughly 700-donor mean. In a later analysis, HLA-associated TCR beta chains showed more clonal expansion and lower generation probabilities than non-associated chains that were equally common. Because counts were too low, some 17 rarely observed V segments, including chromosome 9 orphons, were left out of the earlier analysis of a few hundred of the donors. The only immune exposure information available for the cohort was CMV serostatus. Only TCR beta chains were sequenced in this cohort, and the absence of alpha or paired-chain data limited detectable features. According to a later analysis, parvovirus B19, influenza, CMV and Epstein-Barr virus appeared linked to several top co-occurrence clusters. A further reported finding was that TCR beta sequences accurately predicted the HLA-A and HLA-B alleles for most subjects in the first cohort. In a later analysis, the rate of TCR association differed among HLA loci, with DRB1 alleles having the most associated TCRs and HLA-C alleles having the fewest. In an earlier analysis of over 550 of the donors, most TCR beta V segments were observed in productive rearrangements about 87% or about 30% of the time, broadly matching IMGT annotations. Because the 87-base-pair reads could not distinguish some IMGT-functional V segments, including TRBV6-2 and TRBV6-3, those segments were excluded. A total of fewer than 200 TCR beta chains were listed by the study as associated with cytomegalovirus.

The cohort comprised fewer than 700 healthy bone marrow donors. At the time of sampling, all cohort members were nominally healthy, though unrecorded immune exposures were likely present. The donor was CMV seropositive and was included in the group of 250 to 300 seropositive cohort members. A peripheral blood sample was provided by each donor, and peripheral blood mononuclear cells were used for TCR beta sequencing. The Qiagen DNeasy Blood Extraction Kit was used to extract genomic DNA from the blood cell samples. The trim is 0 bases for V and 12 bases for J, with a gap of 15 bases between the germline ends. Reading the germline V gene gives CDR1 LGHNA and CDR2 YSLEER. The CDR3 runs 13 residues from the cysteine to the phenylalanine. Only the CDR3 DNA stays, 39 bases, in frame from base 1.

The chain was built from TRBV4-3 and TRBJ2-7; no D gene is confidently identified. This TCR came from a woman in her thirties or forties in good health and CMV-seropositive. The specimen sequenced was PBMCs. The CDR3 loop reads CASSQDGRGVWYF. DNA sequence: TGCGCCAGCAGCCAAGATGGTAGAGGTGTATGGTACTTC.